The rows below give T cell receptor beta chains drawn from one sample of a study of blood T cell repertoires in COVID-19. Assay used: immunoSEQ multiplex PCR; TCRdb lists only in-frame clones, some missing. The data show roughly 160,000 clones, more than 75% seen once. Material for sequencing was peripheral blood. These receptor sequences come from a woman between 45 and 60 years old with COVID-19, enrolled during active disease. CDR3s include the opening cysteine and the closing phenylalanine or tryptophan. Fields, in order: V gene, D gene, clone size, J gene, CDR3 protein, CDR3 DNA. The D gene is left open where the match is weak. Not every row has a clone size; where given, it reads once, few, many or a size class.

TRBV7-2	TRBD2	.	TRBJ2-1	CASSPSGSSYNEQFF	TGTGCCAGCAGCCCTAGCGGAAGCTCCTACAATGAGCAGTTCTTC
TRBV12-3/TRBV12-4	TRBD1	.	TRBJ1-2	CASRTGDGLGYTF	TGTGCCAGCAGGACAGGGGACGGGCTTGGCTACACCTTC
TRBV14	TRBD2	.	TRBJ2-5	CASSQRRTSGGHQETQYF	TGTGCCAGCAGCCAACGTAGGACTAGCGGGGGGCACCAAGAGACCCAGTACTTC
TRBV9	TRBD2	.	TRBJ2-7	CASSPSLRGTHEQYF	TGTGCCAGCAGCCCCTCCCTGCGGGGGACCCACGAGCAGTACTTC
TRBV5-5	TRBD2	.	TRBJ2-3	CASSRGTSGTDTQYF	TGTGCCAGCAGCAGGGGGACTAGCGGAACAGATACGCAGTATTTT
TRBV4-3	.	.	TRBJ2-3	CASSQGPGADTQYF	TGCGCCAGCAGCCAAGGACCGGGAGCGGATACGCAGTATTTT
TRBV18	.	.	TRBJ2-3	CASSPPTTTDTQYF	TGTGCCAGCTCACCACCGACAACCACAGATACGCAGTATTTT
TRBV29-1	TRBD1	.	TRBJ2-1	CSVKTGALSNEQFF	TGCAGCGTAAAGACAGGGGCACTATCCAATGAGCAGTTCTTC
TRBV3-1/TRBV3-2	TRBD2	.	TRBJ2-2	CASSRGLAGANTGELFF	TGTGCCAGCAGCCGGGGACTAGCGGGTGCGAACACCGGGGAGCTGTTTTTT
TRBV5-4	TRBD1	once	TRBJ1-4	CASSDGQGAVEKLFF	TGTGCCAGCAGCGACGGACAGGGGGCTGTTGAAAAACTGTTTTTT
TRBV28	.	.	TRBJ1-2	CASSFSLGANYGYTF	TGTGCCAGCAGTTTTTCTCTGGGAGCTAACTATGGCTACACCTTC
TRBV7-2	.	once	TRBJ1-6	CASSLAEQALHF	TGTGCCAGCAGCTTAGCGGAGCAAGCCCTCCACTTT
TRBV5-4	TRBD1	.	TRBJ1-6	CASSRIGGSNSPLHF	TGTGCCAGCAGCCGAATAGGGGGCTCGAATTCACCCCTCCACTTT
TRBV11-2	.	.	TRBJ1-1	CASTPPDRLNTEAFF	TGTGCCAGCACCCCCCCGGACAGATTGAACACTGAAGCTTTCTTT
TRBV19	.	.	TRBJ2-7	CASSSRDTSYEQYF	TGTGCCAGTAGTAGCCGGGACACCTCCTACGAGCAGTACTTC
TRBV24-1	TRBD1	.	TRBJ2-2	CATSPRDRDVGELFF	TGTGCCACCAGTCCCCGGGACAGGGATGTCGGGGAGCTGTTTTTT
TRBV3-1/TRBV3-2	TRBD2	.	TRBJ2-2	CASSLPLGGAETGELFF	TGTGCCAGCAGTCTCCCCCTCGGGGGGGCGGAAACCGGGGAGCTGTTTTTT
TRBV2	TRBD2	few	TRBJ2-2	CASSTPGLAGDHTGELFF	TGTGCCAGCAGCACACCGGGACTAGCGGGGGACCACACCGGGGAGCTGTTTTTT
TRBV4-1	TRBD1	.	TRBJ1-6	CAGGQGSAPLHF	TGCGCCGGAGGACAGGGTTCCGCACCCCTCCACTTT
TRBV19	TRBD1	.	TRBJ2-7	CASSYTGTGVDEQYF	TGTGCCAGTAGTTATACCGGGACAGGGGTGGACGAGCAGTACTTC
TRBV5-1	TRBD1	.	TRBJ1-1	CASSSGQGGMNTEAFF	TGCGCCAGCAGCTCGGGACAGGGTGGGATGAACACTGAAGCTTTCTTT
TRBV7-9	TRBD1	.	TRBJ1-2	CASSRGQAGGYTF	TGTGCCAGCAGCCGGGGACAGGCCGGCGGCTACACCTTC
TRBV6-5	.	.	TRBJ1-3	CASSYGGLSGNTIYF	TGTGCCAGCAGTTACGGCGGCCTCTCTGGAAACACCATATATTTT
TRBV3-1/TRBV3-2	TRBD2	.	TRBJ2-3	CASSQGTGGYTDTQYF	TGTGCCAGCAGCCAAGGGACGGGGGGGTACACAGATACGCAGTATTTT
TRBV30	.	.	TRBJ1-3	CAWSWRGGGNTIYF	TGTGCCTGGAGTTGGAGGGGGGGAGGAAACACCATATATTTT
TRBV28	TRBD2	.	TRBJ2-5	CASSRGTSGDGETQYF	TGTGCCAGCAGCCGCGGGACTAGCGGGGATGGAGAGACCCAGTACTTC
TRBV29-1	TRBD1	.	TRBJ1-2	CSVEAATGVYGYTF	TGCAGCGTTGAAGCTGCGACAGGGGTCTATGGCTACACCTTC
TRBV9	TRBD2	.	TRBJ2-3	CASSPAGESTDTQYF	TGTGCCAGCAGCCCTGCGGGGGAAAGCACAGATACGCAGTATTTT
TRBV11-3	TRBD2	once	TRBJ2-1	CASSLLPRGGRGNEQFF	TGTGCCAGCAGCTTACTCCCGCGGGGGGGCCGTGGCAATGAGCAGTTCTTC
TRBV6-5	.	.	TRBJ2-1	CASSYSASNVQFF	TGTGCCAGCAGTTACTCGGCATCGAACGTGCAGTTCTTC
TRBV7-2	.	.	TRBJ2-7	CASSSRSGSYEQYF	TGTGCCAGCAGCTCAAGGTCGGGATCCTACGAGCAGTACTTC
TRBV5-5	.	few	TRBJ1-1	CASSRGGNTEAFF	TGTGCCAGCAGCAGAGGGGGGAACACTGAAGCTTTCTTT
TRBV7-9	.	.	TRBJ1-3	CASSLAAVVGNTIYF	TGTGCCAGCAGCTTAGCGGCAGTCGTCGGAAACACCATATATTTT
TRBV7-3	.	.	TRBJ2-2	CASSLEVGELFF	TGTGCCAGCAGCTTAGAGGTCGGGGAGCTGTTTTTT
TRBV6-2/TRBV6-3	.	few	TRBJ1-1	CASSHREWVGGYTEAFF	TGTGCCAGCAGTCACCGGGAGTGGGTCGGAGGGTACACTGAAGCTTTCTTT
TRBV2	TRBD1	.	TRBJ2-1	CATTGTGGPEQFF	TGTGCCACCACCGGGACAGGGGGCCCTGAGCAGTTCTTC
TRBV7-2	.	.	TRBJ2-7	CASSLEGDEQYF	TGTGCCAGCAGCTTAGAGGGGGACGAGCAGTACTTC